The 24 T cell receptor beta chains below come from one sample, sequenced in a study of blood T cell repertoires in COVID-19. Data came from immunoSEQ multiplex PCR; TCRdb stores just in-frame clones and leaves some out. The sample yields around 320,000 clones, approximately 85% seen once. The sequencing input was peripheral blood. The receptors shown here come from a human donor in a cohort sampled during active COVID-19.

The CDR3 sequence: CASSYSGGPNTDTQYF. CDR3 nucleotides: TGTGCCAGCAGCTACAGCGGGGGGCCCAACACAGATACGCAGTATTTT. The chain has TRBV13 and TRBJ2-3; 9 nucleotides align to TRBD2. Unmatched junction bases numbered 7, after V lost 4 bases and J lost 2 bases. The germline V gene has CDR1 PRHDT and CDR2 FYEKMQ (reference sequence). This CDR3 has 16 amino acids.

The CDR3 DNA is TGTGCCAGCAGCTGGGGGGGCCTCACTGGAAACACCATATATTTT. Translation: CASSWGGLTGNTIYF. This chain uses TRBV7-8 with TRBJ1-3; maybe TRBD1 (6 bases). The CDR3 has 15 amino acids. V was clipped by 4 bases and J by 2 bases, with 12 bases between them. Per the germline V gene, CDR1 is SGHVS and CDR2 is FQNEAQ.

V gene TRBV7-9 combines with J gene TRBJ2-5, with TRBD2 identical over 10 bases. The germline gives CDR1 SEHNR, CDR2 FQNEAQ (reference sequence). The CDR3 is made up of 16 amino acids. Trimming at V came to 3 bases and at J to 1 base, leaving 5 bases not matched to a gene. The CDR3 sequence: CASSFSSGGFQETQYF. CDR3 bases: TGTGCCAGCAGCTTTAGTAGCGGGGGGTTCCAAGAGACCCAGTACTTC.

This clone was picked up one time. The chain joins TRBV9 to TRBJ1-4; the D gene is possibly TRBD1 (5 bases). The CDR3 totals 15 residues. Germline-derived CDR1 and CDR2 are SGDLS and YYNGEE. The V gene lost 5 bases and the J gene lost 2 bases, with 13 bases spanning the gap. The DNA for the CDR3 is TGTGCCAGCAGTGAAGCGGGGACTACTAATGAAAAACTGTTTTTT. Its translation: CASSEAGTTNEKLFF. The whole variable domain, filled in from reference TRBV9 and TRBJ1-4, reads DSGVTQTPKHLITATGQRVTLRCSPRSGDLSVYWYQQSLDQGLQFLIQYYNGEERAKGNILERFSAQQFPDLHSELNLSSLELGDSALYFCASSEAGTTNEKLFFGSGTQLSVL.

The chain links TRBV19 to TRBJ1-1; the D is unclear. The CDR3 runs to 13 residues. Germline loops: CDR1 LNHDA, CDR2 SQIVND (reference sequence). Trimming left V 11 bases short and J 4 bases short, with 17 bases between. This chain's CDR3 is CAGRREGATEAFF. CDR3 bases: TGTGCCGGGCGACGGGAAGGAGCCACTGAAGCTTTCTTT.

The J gene is TRBJ2-1, the V gene TRBV18, with 8 bases matching TRBD2. The CDR3 is 17 amino acids. The germline V gene has CDR1 KGHSH and CDR2 LQKENI. V lost 6 bases to trimming and J lost 1 base; unmatched junction nucleotides: 11. For the CDR3, the DNA is TGTGCCAGCTCGGTCAAGATAGCGGGATCTTCCTACAATGAGCAGTTCTTC. Residues: CASSVKIAGSSYNEQFF.

V is TRBV6-2 or TRBV6-3 and J is TRBJ1-2; D unclear. The CDR3 is made up of 14 amino acids. Germline lookup yields CDR1 MNHEY and CDR2 SVGEGT. V was pared by 6 bases and J by 5 bases, with 16 bases between. CDR3 bases: TGTGCCAGCAGCCACGAGGGTATAGAGTATGGCTACACCTTC. It encodes CASSHEGIEYGYTF.

This clone came up once. The chain recombines TRBV5-4 with TRBJ1-3, with 9 bases matching TRBD1. The CDR3 has 14 amino acids. After removal of 4 bases from V and 4 bases from J, the junction contained 3 bases not matched to a gene. The V gene's germline CDR1 is SGHNT and CDR2 YYREEE (reference sequence). The CDR3 coding sequence is TGTGCCAGCAGCGGCGGACAGGGGGGAAACACCATATATTTT. Residues: CASSGGQGGNTIYF.

J is TRBJ1-3 and V is TRBV18; D may be TRBD1 (6 bases). The CDR3 has 17 amino acids. Per the germline V gene, CDR1 is KGHSH and CDR2 is LQKENI. The V end was cut by 5 bases, the J end by 2 bases, with 19 bases between. CDR3 loop: CASSWGGQRYTGNTIYF. The DNA of the CDR3 is TGTGCCAGCTCATGGGGTGGACAGCGATATACTGGAAACACCATATATTTT.

The J gene is TRBJ2-2, the V gene TRBV24-1; TRBD1 might be the D (6 bases). The CDR3 runs to 13 residues. Trimming pared 9 bases from V and 6 bases from J, leaving 13 bases between. Germline lookup yields CDR1 KGHDR and CDR2 SFDVKD. The CDR3 region has the DNA TGTGCCACCGGGACAAGGGGTCCCGGGGAGCTGTTTTTT. Translating it yields CATGTRGPGELFF.

The V call is TRBV7-2, the J call TRBJ2-7; TRBD1 matches at 8 bases. The CDR3 loop spans 13 amino acids. After removal of 4 bases from V and 7 bases from J, the junction contained 6 bases not matched to a gene. Germline loops: CDR1 SGHTA, CDR2 FQGNSA. In DNA, the CDR3 is TGTGCCAGCAGCTCAGGGGGCCTATGGGAGCAGTACTTC. This sequence encodes CASSSGGLWEQYF.

V gene TRBV10-3 combines with J gene TRBJ1-1, with a weak D call TRBD1 (5 bases). The CDR3 sequence is 13 residues long. The V end lost 4 bases, the J end lost 6 bases, and 12 bases lay between the germline ends. Germline-derived CDR1 and CDR2 are ENHRY and SYGVKD. The CDR3: CAISVQGGPEAFF. CDR3 DNA sequence: TGTGCCATCAGTGTTCAGGGTGGGCCTGAAGCTTTCTTT.

The rearrangement uses TRBV24-1 and TRBJ1-2; TRBD1 aligns across 7 bases. The CDR3 sequence is 13 residues long. CDR1 and CDR2 from the germline V gene are KGHDR and SFDVKD. The V segment lost 7 bases and the J segment 6 bases; nucleotides outside the gene matches: 7. CDR3 residues: CATRDIGQDGYTF. For the CDR3, the DNA is TGTGCCACCAGGGATATCGGACAGGATGGCTACACCTTC.

V and J are TRBV5-1 and TRBJ2-7; the match to TRBD1 covers 7 bases. The CDR3 runs to 11 residues. In germline, CDR1 is SGHRS, CDR2 YFSETQ. The V gene end was trimmed by 6 bases and the J gene end by 6 bases; junction bases not matched to a gene: 3. The CDR3 loop is CASKTGSEQYF. For the CDR3, the DNA is TGCGCCAGCAAGACAGGGTCCGAGCAGTACTTC.

The rearrangement joins TRBV10-3 to TRBJ1-2, with TRBD1 as a possible D gene (5 bases). This CDR3 is built from 12 residues. Trimming took off 7 bases at V and 4 bases at J, with 10 bases between the two ends. Germline loops: CDR1 ENHRY, CDR2 SYGVKD. CDR3 in amino acids: CAITGGSYGYTF. In DNA form, the CDR3 reads TGTGCCATCACGGGGGGGAGCTATGGCTACACCTTC.

CDR3: CASSLNPAYEQYF. The CDR3 nucleotides read TGTGCCAGTAGTCTAAACCCGGCCTACGAGCAGTACTTC. The chain carries TRBV19 and TRBJ2-7; D remains ambiguous. The CDR3 is 13 residues long. CDR1 is LNHDA and CDR2 is SQIVND in the germline V gene (reference sequence). V was clipped by 5 bases and J by 2 bases, with 10 bases between them. The full variable domain, in which reference TRBV19 and TRBJ2-7 provide the parts outside the CDR3, is DGGITQSPKYLFRKEGQNVTLSCEQNLNHDAMYWYRQDPGQGLRLIYYSQIVNDFQKGDIAEGYSVSREKKESFPLTVTSAQKNPTAFYLCASSLNPAYEQYFGPGTRLTVT.

This rearrangement joins TRBV19 to TRBJ1-4; no reliable D call. The CDR3 runs 15 residues. Germline V gene lookup returns CDR1 LNHDA and CDR2 SQIVND (reference sequence). Between the trimmed V and J ends, which lost 3 bases and 8 bases, there was a span of 16 bases. Here the CDR3 DNA reads TGTGCCAGTAGTATTCAGGAGGGTCTAAGGGAAAAACTGTTTTTT. This codes for CASSIQEGLREKLFF.

This chain connects TRBV30 to TRBJ2-1, with a tentative D call TRBD2 (7 bases). The ends were cut back, 7 bases at V and 6 bases at J, with 22 bases in the middle. CDR3 length equals 15 residues. The V gene's germline CDR1 is GTSNPN and CDR2 SVGIG (reference sequence). The CDR3 loop is CASNPSGGHLNEQFF. DNA of the CDR3: TGTGCCTCTAACCCCTCGGGGGGCCACCTCAATGAGCAGTTCTTC.

The chain uses TRBV14 and TRBJ1-1; TRBD1 matches 9 bases. The V and J ends lost 2 bases and 3 bases, in that order; junction bases with no gene match: 7. Germline V gives CDR1 SGHDN, CDR2 FVKESK. The CDR3 consists of 16 residues. The CDR3 sequence is CASSQSGQGRDTEAFF. The DNA for the CDR3 is TGTGCCAGCAGCCAATCTGGACAGGGGCGGGACACTGAAGCTTTCTTT.

V gene TRBV12-3 or TRBV12-4 combines with J gene TRBJ2-5, with D maybe TRBD2 (5 bases). Trimming stripped 3 bases from V and 4 bases from J, with 6 bases between. CDR3 length: 12 residues. The CDR3 sequence: CASSLTIETQYF. The CDR3 DNA reads as TGTGCCAGCAGTTTGACTATAGAGACCCAGTACTTC.

V and J are TRBV2 and TRBJ2-7; D uncertain. The germline gives CDR1 SNHLY, CDR2 FYNNEI. Trimming took off 2 bases at V and 6 bases at J, with 5 bases between the two ends. There are 11 residues in the CDR3. CDR3 sequence: CASSELLEQYF. CDR3 sequence (DNA): TGTGCCAGCAGTGAACTCCTCGAGCAGTACTTC.

The chain is built from TRBV5-1 and TRBJ2-3, with 10 bases identical to TRBD1. The CDR3 consists of 16 residues. Germline V gene sequence: CDR1 SGHRS, CDR2 YFSETQ. V shed 2 bases, J shed 5 bases, and the junction held 8 bases outside the gene matches. The CDR3 DNA reads TGCGCCAGCAGCTTCGACGGGACAGGGGTAAGAGATACGCAGTATTTT. Protein product: CASSFDGTGVRDTQYF.

This clone was detected a few times. The chain recombines TRBV3-1 (or the pseudogene TRBV3-2) with TRBJ2-7; 10 nucleotides line up with TRBD1. V dropped 3 bases and J dropped 5; count of bases not matched to a gene: 4. Germline V gene sequence: CDR1 LGHDT, CDR2 YNNKEL (reference sequence). The CDR3 has 14 residues. CDR3 sequence: CASSQTGTGDEQYF. In nucleotides, the CDR3 is TGTGCCAGCAGCCAGACCGGGACAGGGGACGAGCAGTACTTC.

The chain couples TRBV27 to TRBJ1-4; no firm D call. Trimming cost V 5 bases and J 9 bases, with 13 bases left between them. Germline V lookup: CDR1 MNHEY, CDR2 SMNVEV (reference sequence). CDR3 length: 13 amino acids. The CDR3 protein is CASSDTGGQKLFF. In DNA form, the CDR3 reads TGTGCCAGCAGTGACACCGGAGGTCAAAAACTGTTTTTT.